The 3 T cell receptor beta chains listed next were all sequenced from one sample in a study of blood T cells in healthy people across ages (dated by TCRdb to the mid-2010s). Library prep was done by 5' RACE. The sequencer was an Illumina HiSeq 2500. A second PCR of about 7 to 12 cycles was performed with a sample-barcoded 5' primer and a J-beta primer mix. TCRdb reran the public reads through fastp at Q25 and MiXCR, keeping productive beta chains. Rows are unified per CDR3 protein, each entry keeping the most common DNA and genes. Across this sample there are over a million distinct CDR3 sequences, with less than 50% seen only once. Of the sample, approximately 17% is held by the ten largest clones. Material for sequencing was blood. These receptors were collected from an older woman in good health.

This clonotype was recorded a few times. The chain employs TRBV20-1 and TRBJ2-1; 10 nucleotides align to TRBD2. This CDR3 has 15 amino acids. The J segment lost 7 bases and the V segment lost 3 bases, leaving 9 bases of the junction unmatched. The germline gives CDR1 DFQATT, CDR2 SNEGSKA (reference sequence). The CDR3 region is CSASSSGRAGNEQFF. As DNA, the CDR3 is TGCAGTGCTAGTTCAAGCGGGAGGGCCGGGAATGAGCAGTTCTTC.

The chain has TRBV5-1 and TRBJ1-5; no definite D call. There are 15 residues in the CDR3. V was clipped by 2 bases and J by 4 bases, with 13 bases between them. Germline V gene lookup returns CDR1 SGHRS and CDR2 YFSETQ. The CDR3 nucleotides read TGCGCCAGCAGCTTTGACGGGGAAGGGAATCAGCCCCAGCATTTT. This gives the protein CASSFDGEGNQPQHF.

This clonotype has just a few counts. The J gene is TRBJ2-1, the V gene TRBV7-2; D call uncertain. CDR1 is SGHTA and CDR2 is FQGNSA in the germline V gene. The CDR3 spans 15 residues. Trimming removed 5 bases from V and 6 bases from J, with 17 bases in between. The DNA for the CDR3 is TGTGCCAGCAGCCCGCTCCCCACGCCGGGCAATGAGCAGTTCTTC. This sequence encodes CASSPLPTPGNEQFF.